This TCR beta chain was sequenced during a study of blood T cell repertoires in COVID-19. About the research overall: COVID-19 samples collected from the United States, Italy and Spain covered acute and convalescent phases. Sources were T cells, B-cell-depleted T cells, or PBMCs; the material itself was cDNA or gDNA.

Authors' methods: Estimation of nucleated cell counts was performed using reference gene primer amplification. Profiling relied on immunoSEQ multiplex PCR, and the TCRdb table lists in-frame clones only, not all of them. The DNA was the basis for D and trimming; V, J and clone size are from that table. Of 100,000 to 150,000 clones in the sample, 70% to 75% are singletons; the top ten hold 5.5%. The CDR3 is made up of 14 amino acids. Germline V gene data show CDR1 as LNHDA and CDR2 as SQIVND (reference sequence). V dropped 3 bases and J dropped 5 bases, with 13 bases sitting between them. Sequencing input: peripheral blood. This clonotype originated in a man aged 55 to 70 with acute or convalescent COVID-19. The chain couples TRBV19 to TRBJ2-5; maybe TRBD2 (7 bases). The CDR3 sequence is CASSMRGLIETQYF. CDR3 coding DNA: TGTGCCAGTAGTATGCGGGGGCTGATTGAGACCCAGTACTTC.